The source of this TCR beta chain is a study of blood T cell repertoires in COVID-19. Study-level information: The origin of the acute and convalescent COVID-19 samples was the United States, Italy and Spain. Sources were T cells, B-cell-depleted T cells, or PBMCs; the material itself was cDNA or gDNA.

Trimming left V 3 bases short and J 4 bases short, with 12 bases between. The germline CDR1 and CDR2 sequences are GTSNPN and SVGIG (reference sequence). CDR3 size: 13 residues. Authors' data handling: Researchers report that nucleated cell counts were estimated from reference gene primer amplification. The method was immunoSEQ multiplex PCR; TCRdb's version includes in-frame clones alone and lacks a portion of them. The V and J calls and clone size were taken over from that table, and D and trimming were inferred from the DNA. Here the sample spans roughly 200,000 clones, about 87% being singletons.

This TCR was sampled from a man aged 55 to 70 with acute or convalescent COVID-19. The chain has TRBV30 and TRBJ1-2; possible D gene TRBD1, 6 bases. The specimen was peripheral blood. CDR3 nucleotide sequence: TGTGCCTGGAGAACGACAGGAGCCTATGGCTACACCTTC. Translating gives CAWRTTGAYGYTF.